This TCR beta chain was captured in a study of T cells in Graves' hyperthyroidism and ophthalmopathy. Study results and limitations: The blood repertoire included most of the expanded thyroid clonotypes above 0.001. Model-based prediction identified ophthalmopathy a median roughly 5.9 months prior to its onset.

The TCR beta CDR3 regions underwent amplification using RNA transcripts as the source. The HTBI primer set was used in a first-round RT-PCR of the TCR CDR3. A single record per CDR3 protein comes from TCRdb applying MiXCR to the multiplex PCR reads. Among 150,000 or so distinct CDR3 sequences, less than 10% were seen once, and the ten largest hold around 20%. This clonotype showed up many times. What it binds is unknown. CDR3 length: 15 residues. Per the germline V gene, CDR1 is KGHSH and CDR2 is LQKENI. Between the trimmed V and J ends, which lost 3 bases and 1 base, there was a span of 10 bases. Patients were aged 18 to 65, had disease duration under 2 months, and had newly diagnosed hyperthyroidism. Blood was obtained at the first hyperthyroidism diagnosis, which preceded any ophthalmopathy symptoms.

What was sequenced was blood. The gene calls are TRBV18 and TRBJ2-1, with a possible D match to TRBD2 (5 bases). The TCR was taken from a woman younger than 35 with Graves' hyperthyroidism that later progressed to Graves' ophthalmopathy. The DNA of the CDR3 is TGTGCCAGCTCACCGAAACTAGATTCCTACAATGAGCAGTTCTTC. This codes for CASSPKLDSYNEQFF. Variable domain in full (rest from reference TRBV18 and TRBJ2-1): NAGVMQNPRHLVRRRGQEARLRCSPMKGHSHVYWYRQLPEEGLKFMVYLQKENIIDESGMPKERFSAEFPKEGPSILRIQQVVRGDSAAYFCASSPKLDSYNEQFFGPGTRLTVL.